Listed here are 5 T cell receptor beta chains from one sample, sequenced in a study of yellow fever vaccine responses in identical twins. TCRdb itself ran the RT-PCR reads through MiXCR, one entry per CDR3 protein. The sample holds thousands of distinct CDR3 sequences, roughly 83% seen once. The specimen comprised T cells from blood (PBMCs), unsorted or a sorted subset (not recorded which), sampled before or after yellow fever vaccination (not recorded which). The receptors were gathered from a woman between 18 and 29 years old who received the yellow fever vaccine.

The V and J genes are TRBV11-1 and TRBJ2-7; 12 nucleotides line up with TRBD1. The length of the CDR3 is 14 residues. Looked up from germline, CDR1 is SGHAT and CDR2 is FQDESV (reference sequence). The junction had 3 bases not matched to a gene; V was cut back by 5 bases and J by 4 bases. This CDR3 is CASSRGQGAYEQYV. The CDR3 DNA reads TGTGCCAGCAGCCGGGGACAGGGGGCTTACGAGCAGTACGTC.

As regards this clonotype: It is likely a read error, because the conserved phenylalanine at the end of the CDR3 is missing. The chain carries TRBV5-4 and TRBJ1-1; no definite D call. The CDR3 is 13 residues long. Germline assignment: CDR1 SGHNT and CDR2 YYREEE (reference sequence). Trimming cost V 1 base and J 4 bases, with 8 bases left between them. The CDR3 here is CASSLFGGTEAFL. The DNA for the CDR3 is TGTGCCAGCAGCTTGTTTGGTGGCACTGAAGCTTTCCTT.

The CDR3 spells CSGVKGNTGELFF. The CDR3 DNA reads TGCAGTGGTGTAAAGGGGAACACCGGGGAGCTGTTTTTT. The chain uses TRBV20-1 and TRBJ2-2, with D uncertain. V lost 7 bases and J lost 1, with 10 bases in between. The CDR3 sequence is 13 residues long. Germline loops: CDR1 DFQATT, CDR2 SNEGSKA (reference sequence).

J is TRBJ1-3 and V is TRBV4-1; 9 nucleotides line up with TRBD1. In germline, CDR1 is MGHRA, CDR2 YSYEKL. The length of the CDR3 is 15 residues. V lost 2 bases and J lost 6; bases outside the gene matches: 5. This CDR3 reads CASSQYRGLENTIYF. Here the CDR3 DNA reads TGCGCCAGCAGCCAATACAGGGGGCTAGAAAACACCATATATTTT.

The J gene is TRBJ2-3, the V gene TRBV7-9; 9 bases are shared with TRBD2. From germline, CDR1 is SEHNR and CDR2 FQNEAQ (reference sequence). The length of the CDR3 is 14 residues. Trimming removed 5 bases from V and 8 bases from J; junction bases left unmatched: 8. The CDR3 region has the DNA TGTGCCAGCAGCGATAGCGGGAGTACCGTTACGCAGTATTTT. It yields the protein CASSDSGSTVTQYF.